One and the same sample provided the 7 T cell receptor beta chains below, sequenced in a study of T cells in Graves' hyperthyroidism and ophthalmopathy. RNA transcripts were the template for amplifying TCR beta CDR3 regions. First-round RT-PCR of the TCR CDR3 relied on the HTBI primer set. TCRdb used MiXCR to reprocess the multiplex PCR reads, holding one entry per CDR3 protein. The profile shows roughly 740,000 distinct CDR3 sequences, over 15% of them singletons. Source material: blood. The receptors stem from a man between 18 and 29 years old with Graves' hyperthyroidism.

The rearrangement uses TRBV11-2 and TRBJ2-7, with TRBD1 matching over 8 bases. The CDR3 totals 14 residues. With 6 bases clipped from V and 2 bases from J, the junction kept 6 bases outside the gene matches. Germline V gene lookup returns CDR1 SGHAT and CDR2 FQNNGV. CDR3 residues: CASRPTGDPYEQYF. The CDR3 region has the DNA TGTGCCAGCAGACCGACAGGGGATCCCTACGAGCAGTACTTC. The whole variable domain, remainder taken from reference TRBV11-2 and TRBJ2-7, is EAGVAQSPRYKIIEKRQSVAFWCNPISGHATLYWYQQILGQGPKLLIQFQNNGVVDDSQLPKDRFSAERLKGVDSTLKIQPAKLEDSAVYLCASRPTGDPYEQYFGPGTRLTVT.

The chain recombines TRBV10-1 with TRBJ2-2; TRBD2 matches at 9 bases. CDR3 length: 17 residues. The trim removed 3 bases at V and 0 bases at J, leaving 5 bases unmatched. Germline CDR1 and CDR2: WNHNN and SYGVQD (reference sequence). The CDR3 coding sequence is TGCGCCAGCAGTGACCCGTTAGCGGGAGCGAACACCGGGGAGCTGTTTTTT. Translating gives CASSDPLAGANTGELFF.

This clonotype was counted many times. The gene calls are TRBV12-3 or TRBV12-4 and TRBJ1-1; TRBD1 matches at 8 bases. This CDR3 spans 13 amino acids. With 5 bases clipped from V and 8 bases from J, the junction kept 7 bases outside the gene matches. Here the CDR3 reads CASSQTGAVEAFF. CDR3 DNA: TGTGCCAGCAGTCAGACAGGGGCGGTCGAAGCTTTCTTT.

This clonotype was found many times. The rearrangement links TRBV7-2 to TRBJ2-1, with D possibly TRBD2 on 6 matching bases. This CDR3 spans 15 amino acids. From germline, CDR1 is SGHTA and CDR2 FQGNSA. Trimming removed 0 bases from V and 5 bases from J, with 11 bases in between. The CDR3 region has the DNA TGTGCCAGCAGCTTAGCAAGGACTATACACAATGAGCAGTTCTTC. Translated: CASSLARTIHNEQFF.

The chain has TRBV7-9 and TRBJ2-6; 9 nucleotides line up with TRBD1. The CDR3 spans 18 residues. Germline-derived CDR1 and CDR2 are SEHNR and FQNEAQ (reference sequence). The junction had 8 bases not matched to a gene; V was cut back by 3 bases and J by 2 bases. CDR3 coding DNA: TGTGCCAGCAGCTTTCCGGGACAGGGCGGGCCTGGGGCCAACGTCCTGACTTTC. This gives the protein CASSFPGQGGPGANVLTF.

This clonotype was detected ten times or more. The V call is TRBV2, the J call TRBJ1-2; no clear D gene. Trimming stripped 1 base from V and 3 bases from J, with 6 bases between. CDR3 length: 13 residues. CDR1 and CDR2 from the germline V gene are SNHLY and FYNNEI. The CDR3 nucleotides are TGTGCCAGCAGTGAAGGGTCAGACTATGGCTACACCTTC. Its translation is CASSEGSDYGYTF.

Only a few counts were recorded for this clonotype. The rearrangement joins TRBV2 to TRBJ2-7; possibly TRBD1 for D (5 bases). The CDR3 length is 15 residues. V lost 6 bases and J 0 bases, leaving 15 bases between the germline ends. Germline lookup yields CDR1 SNHLY and CDR2 FYNNEI. The CDR3 nucleotides read TGTGCCAGCAGGGCAAGGGGTTCCTACTCCTACGAGCAGTACTTC. It codes for CASRARGSYSYEQYF.